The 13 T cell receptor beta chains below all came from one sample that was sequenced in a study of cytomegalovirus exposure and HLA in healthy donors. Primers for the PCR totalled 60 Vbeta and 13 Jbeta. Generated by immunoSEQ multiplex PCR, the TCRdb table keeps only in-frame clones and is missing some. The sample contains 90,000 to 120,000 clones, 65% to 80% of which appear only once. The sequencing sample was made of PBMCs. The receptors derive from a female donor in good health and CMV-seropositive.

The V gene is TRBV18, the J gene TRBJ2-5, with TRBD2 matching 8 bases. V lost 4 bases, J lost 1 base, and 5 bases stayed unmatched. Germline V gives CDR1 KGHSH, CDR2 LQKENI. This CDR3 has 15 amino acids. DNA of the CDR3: TGTGCCAGCTCACAAACGGGGGGGATCCAAGAGACCCAGTACTTC. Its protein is CASSQTGGIQETQYF.

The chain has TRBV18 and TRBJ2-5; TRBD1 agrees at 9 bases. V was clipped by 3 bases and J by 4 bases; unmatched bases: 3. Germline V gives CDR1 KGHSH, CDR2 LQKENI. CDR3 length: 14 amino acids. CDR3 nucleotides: TGTGCCAGCTCACCTGGGACAGGGAGAGAGACCCAGTACTTC. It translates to CASSPGTGRETQYF.

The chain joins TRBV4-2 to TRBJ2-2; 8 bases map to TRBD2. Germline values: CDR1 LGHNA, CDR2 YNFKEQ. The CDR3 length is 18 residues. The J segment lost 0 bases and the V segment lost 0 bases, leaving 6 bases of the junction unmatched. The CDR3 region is CASSQEQAGATNTGELFF. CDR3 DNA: TGTGCCAGCAGCCAAGAGCAAGCGGGGGCGACGAACACCGGGGAGCTGTTTTTT.

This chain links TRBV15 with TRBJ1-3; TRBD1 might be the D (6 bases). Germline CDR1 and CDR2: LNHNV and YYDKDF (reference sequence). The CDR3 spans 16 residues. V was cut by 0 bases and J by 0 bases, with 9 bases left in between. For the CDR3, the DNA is TGTGCCACCAGCAGAGATCCAGGGGCCTCTGGAAACACCATATATTTT. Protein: CATSRDPGASGNTIYF.

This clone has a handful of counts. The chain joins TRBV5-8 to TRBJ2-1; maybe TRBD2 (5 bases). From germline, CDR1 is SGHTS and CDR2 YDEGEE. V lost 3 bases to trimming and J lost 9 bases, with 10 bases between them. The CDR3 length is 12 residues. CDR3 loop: CASSSDAGEQFF. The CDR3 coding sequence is TGTGCCAGCAGCTCGGACGCGGGTGAGCAGTTCTTC.

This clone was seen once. CDR3 DNA: TGTGCCAGCAGCACCGGGACAGGGGTCCACGAGCAGTACTTC. Translated: CASSTGTGVHEQYF. This chain joins TRBV27 and TRBJ2-7, with TRBD1 identical over 10 bases. The CDR3 covers 14 residues. V lost 6 bases to trimming and J lost 5 bases; unmatched junction nucleotides: 7. Per germline, CDR1 MNHEY and CDR2 SMNVEV (reference sequence).

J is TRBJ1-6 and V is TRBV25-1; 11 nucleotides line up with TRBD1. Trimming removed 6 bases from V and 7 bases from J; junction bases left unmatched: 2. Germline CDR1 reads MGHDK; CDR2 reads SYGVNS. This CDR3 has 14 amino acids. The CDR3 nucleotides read TGTGCCAGCAGAGGACAGGGGGCCAATTCACCCCTCCACTTT. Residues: CASRGQGANSPLHF.

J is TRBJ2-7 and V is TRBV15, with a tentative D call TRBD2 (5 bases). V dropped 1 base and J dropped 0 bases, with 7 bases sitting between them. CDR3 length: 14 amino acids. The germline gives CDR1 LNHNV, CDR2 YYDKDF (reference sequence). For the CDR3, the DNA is TGTGCCACCAGCAGAGGGACTTACTCCTACGAGCAGTACTTC. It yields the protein CATSRGTYSYEQYF.

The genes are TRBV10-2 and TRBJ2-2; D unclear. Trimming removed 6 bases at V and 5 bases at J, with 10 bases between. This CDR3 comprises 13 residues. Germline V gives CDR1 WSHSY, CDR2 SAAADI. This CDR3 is CASREKETGELFF. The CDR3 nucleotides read TGCGCCAGCAGGGAGAAGGAGACCGGGGAGCTGTTTTTT.

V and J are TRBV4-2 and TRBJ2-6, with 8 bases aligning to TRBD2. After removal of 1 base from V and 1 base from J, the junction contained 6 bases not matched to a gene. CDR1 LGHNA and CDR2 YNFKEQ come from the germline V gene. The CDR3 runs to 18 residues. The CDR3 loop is CASSQGRGVASGANVLTF. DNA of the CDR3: TGTGCCAGCAGCCAAGGGCGGGGGGTAGCATCTGGGGCCAACGTCCTGACTTTC.

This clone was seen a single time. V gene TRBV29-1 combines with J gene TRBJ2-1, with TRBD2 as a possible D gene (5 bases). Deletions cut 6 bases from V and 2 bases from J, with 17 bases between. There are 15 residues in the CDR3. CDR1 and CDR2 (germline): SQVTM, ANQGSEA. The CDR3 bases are TGCAGCGTCCCCGGACTCCGCGGCCCCTACAATGAGCAGTTCTTC. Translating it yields CSVPGLRGPYNEQFF.

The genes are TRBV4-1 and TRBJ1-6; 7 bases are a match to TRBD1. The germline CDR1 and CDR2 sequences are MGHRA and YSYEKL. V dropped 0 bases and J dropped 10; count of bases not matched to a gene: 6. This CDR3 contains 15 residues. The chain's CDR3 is CASSQEEGGVSPLHF. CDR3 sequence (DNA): TGCGCCAGCAGCCAAGAGGAAGGGGGCGTCTCACCCCTCCACTTT.

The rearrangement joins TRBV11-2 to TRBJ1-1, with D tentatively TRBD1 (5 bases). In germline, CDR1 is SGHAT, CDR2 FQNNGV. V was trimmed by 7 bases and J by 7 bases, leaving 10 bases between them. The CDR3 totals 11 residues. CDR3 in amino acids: CASTRQFEAFF. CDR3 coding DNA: TGTGCCAGCACCCGACAGTTTGAAGCTTTCTTT.